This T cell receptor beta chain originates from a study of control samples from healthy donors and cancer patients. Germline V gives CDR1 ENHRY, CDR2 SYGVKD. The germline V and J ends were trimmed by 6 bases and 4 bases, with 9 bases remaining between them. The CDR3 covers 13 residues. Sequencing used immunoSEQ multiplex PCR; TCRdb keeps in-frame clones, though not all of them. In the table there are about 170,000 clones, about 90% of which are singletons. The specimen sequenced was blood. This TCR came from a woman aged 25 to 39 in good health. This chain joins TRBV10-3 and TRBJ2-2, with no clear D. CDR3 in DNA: TGTGCCATCAGGTCGGCTACCACCGGGGAGCTGTTTTTT. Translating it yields CAIRSATTGELFF.